This record covers a single TCR beta chain. No antigen is known for it. Germline trimming cut 6 bases from V and 4 bases from J; bases unmatched to any gene: 5. The CDR3 extends over 14 amino acids. Germline CDR1 SNHLY, CDR2 FYNNEI. The PCR employed 60 Vbeta primers together with 13 Jbeta primers. TCRdb keeps only in-frame clones here, not all; method: immunoSEQ multiplex PCR. Counted here are 150,000 to 200,000 clones, 80% to 85% occurring once; the ten biggest clones make up 1.9%. This record comes from a study of cytomegalovirus exposure and HLA in healthy donors. Study-wide findings and caveats: Looking again later, the authors saw that most CMV-associated TCR beta chains seemed HLA-restricted. Of the V segments, some could not be distinguished, including TRBV6-2 and TRBV6-3, and were excluded. In a later analysis, common viral pathogens appeared linked to several of the most significant clusters.

The chain uses TRBV2 and TRBJ1-2; 10 bases agree with TRBD1. Source material: PBMCs. This TCR was recovered from a man in his late teens or twenties in good health and CMV-seronegative. CDR3 loop: CASSGTGAGYGYTF. CDR3 nucleotide sequence: TGTGCCAGCAGCGGGACAGGGGCCGGCTATGGCTACACCTTC.